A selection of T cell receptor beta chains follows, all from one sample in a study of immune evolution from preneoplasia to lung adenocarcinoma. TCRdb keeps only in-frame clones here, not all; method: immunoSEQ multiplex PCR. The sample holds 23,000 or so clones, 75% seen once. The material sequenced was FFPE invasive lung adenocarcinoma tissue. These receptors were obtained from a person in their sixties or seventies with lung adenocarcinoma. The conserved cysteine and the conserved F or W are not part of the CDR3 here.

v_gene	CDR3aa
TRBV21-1	ASSKPSTSGRVFYEQY
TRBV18	ASSPGQGLQNTEAF
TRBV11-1	ASSLAGTGYHEQY
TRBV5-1	ASSPQAQGWYEQY
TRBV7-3	ASSPTSEGTDTQY
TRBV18	ASSLGGFWSYEQY
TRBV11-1	ASSLDQRGRADTQY
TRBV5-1	ASRLVAGGTGELF
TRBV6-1	ASSEARTALYEQY
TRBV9	ASSVGLMRRPGETQY
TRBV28	ASKHDPPRGRTEAF
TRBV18	ASTSGGRTEAF
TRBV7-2	ASSFHHEQY
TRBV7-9	ASGEGTEAF
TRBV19	ASSITRDGGYT
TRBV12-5	ASGSDRGGETQY
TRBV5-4	ASSPGTSGRAHEQY
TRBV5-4	ASSGISGSYEQY
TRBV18	ASSPPQSPYEQY
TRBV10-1	ASTRQALNQPQH
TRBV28	ASSLSANTGELF
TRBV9	ASSEPDEKLF
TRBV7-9	ASGARASTDTQY
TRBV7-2	ASSPGWTGELF
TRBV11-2	ASSLAEDTQY
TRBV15	ATSLPVTSGNNEQF
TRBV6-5	ASSYSPTYGYT
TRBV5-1	ASSFGNNEKLF